These T cell receptor beta chains were read from a single sample in a study of T cell responses to AZD1222 COVID-19 vaccine. Method: immunoSEQ multiplex PCR; TCRdb's copy keeps in-frame clones and lacks some. Of about 140,000 clones in the sample, about 90% were seen once. The source material was peripheral blood, sampled 28 days after the second dose of the MenACWY control vaccine. The source of these receptors is an adult who received the MenACWY meningococcal vaccine as a control. CDR3s include the opening cysteine and the closing phenylalanine or tryptophan.

v_gene	j_gene	CDR3aa
TRBV5-5	TRBJ2-1	CASSLPGLAGGREQFF
TRBV12-3/TRBV12-4	TRBJ1-4	CASSSREDEKLFF
TRBV7-9	TRBJ2-7	CASSPAYEQYF
TRBV5-1	TRBJ1-3	CASSLAGVGNTIYF
TRBV19	TRBJ2-7	CASSPTGAPYEQYF
TRBV29-1	TRBJ2-2	CSVSVGAWDTGELFF
TRBV7-6	TRBJ2-7	CASSDLSGGPYEQYF
TRBV28	TRBJ2-3	CASISPGRTDTQYF
TRBV15	TRBJ1-1	CATGALSTEAFF
TRBV19	TRBJ2-7	CASSTLDRYEQYF
TRBV19	TRBJ1-1	CATRNEPMNTEAFF
TRBV28	TRBJ2-3	CASSLGLAGGPDTQYF
TRBV7-9	TRBJ2-7	CASSFDSPSVGYEQYF
TRBV2	TRBJ2-7	CASSGGNEQYF
TRBV15	TRBJ2-5	CATSRGGVQETQYF
TRBV7-2	TRBJ2-1	CASNPGQANNEQFF
TRBV5-1	TRBJ2-5	CASSLVGASLETQYF
TRBV5-1	TRBJ2-2	CASSWQGAPGELFF
TRBV5-1	TRBJ2-3	CASSRTSTDTQYF
TRBV18	TRBJ2-2	CASSPQGTEVPGELFF
TRBV2	TRBJ1-5	CASSGQGVMEPQHF
TRBV29-1	TRBJ2-2	CSVQKGGTTGELFF
TRBV7-3	TRBJ2-5	CASSPGLTIQETQYF
TRBV9	TRBJ2-6	CASSSGANVLTF
TRBV6-5	TRBJ2-2	CASSYMEGYTGELFF
TRBV7-8	TRBJ2-2	CASSTVTANTGELFF
TRBV3-1/TRBV3-2	TRBJ1-3	CASSQETRASIYF
TRBV3-1/TRBV3-2	TRBJ2-3	CASSQSTDTQYF